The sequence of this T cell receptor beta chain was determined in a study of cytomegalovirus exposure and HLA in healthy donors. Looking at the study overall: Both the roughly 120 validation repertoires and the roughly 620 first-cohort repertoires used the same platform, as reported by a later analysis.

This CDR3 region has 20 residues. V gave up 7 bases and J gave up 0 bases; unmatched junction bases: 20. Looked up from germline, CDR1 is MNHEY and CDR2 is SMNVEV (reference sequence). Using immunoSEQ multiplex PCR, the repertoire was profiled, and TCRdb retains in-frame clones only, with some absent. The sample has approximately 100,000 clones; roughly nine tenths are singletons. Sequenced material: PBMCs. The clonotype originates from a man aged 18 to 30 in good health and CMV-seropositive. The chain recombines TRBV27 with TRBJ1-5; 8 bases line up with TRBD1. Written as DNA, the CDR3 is TGTGCCAGCAATTTCAAAACCGGGACAGGCCACCACAATAGCAATCAGCCCCAGCATTTT. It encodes CASNFKTGTGHHNSNQPQHF.